This T cell receptor (beta chain) derives from a study of early T cells in non-severe SARS-CoV-2 infection. Each CDR3 protein gets one entry after TCRdb re-called the 5' RACE reads with MiXCR. Of fewer than 60,000 distinct CDR3 sequences listed, 9.5% to 11% are singletons. The germline V gene has CDR1 SGHRS and CDR2 YFSETQ. J was trimmed by 5 bases and V by 3 bases; bases with no gene match: 7. The CDR3 spans 14 residues. The chain is built from TRBV5-1 and TRBJ1-1; 7 bases line up with TRBD1. The origin of this receptor is an adult who was a healthcare worker with PCR-confirmed SARS-CoV-2 infection or an uninfected control (not recorded which). Sequenced: whole blood. The CDR3 nucleotides are TGCGCCAGCAGCTGGACAGGAGAGCTTACTGAAGCTTTCTTT. As protein: CASSWTGELTEAFF.